This TCR beta chain was sequenced during a study of response to subunit inactivated influenza vaccine. This clonotype has a handful of counts. Its target is not known. Study outcomes and limitations: The authors offered the suggestion that each seasonal influenza vaccination recruits few new T cells.

TCRdb fed the RT-PCR reads into MiXCR, producing one record per CDR3 protein. This sample has 530,000 or so distinct CDR3 sequences, with over 9.5% found just once. The sequencing here drew on PBMCs from blood, taken on the day of vaccination. The sequence was collected from a middle-aged man who received an inactivated influenza vaccine.

In DNA, the CDR3 is TGCGCCAGCAGCCAAGACGCACAGGTTGCTTATGGCTACACCTTC. Translated: CASSQDAQVAYGYTF. The chain has TRBV4-3 and TRBJ1-2; TRBD1 is a possible D gene (5 bases). The V and J ends lost 0 bases and 5 bases respectively, with 13 bases between them. The CDR3 spans 15 residues. Germline-derived CDR1 and CDR2 are LGHNA and YSLEER.